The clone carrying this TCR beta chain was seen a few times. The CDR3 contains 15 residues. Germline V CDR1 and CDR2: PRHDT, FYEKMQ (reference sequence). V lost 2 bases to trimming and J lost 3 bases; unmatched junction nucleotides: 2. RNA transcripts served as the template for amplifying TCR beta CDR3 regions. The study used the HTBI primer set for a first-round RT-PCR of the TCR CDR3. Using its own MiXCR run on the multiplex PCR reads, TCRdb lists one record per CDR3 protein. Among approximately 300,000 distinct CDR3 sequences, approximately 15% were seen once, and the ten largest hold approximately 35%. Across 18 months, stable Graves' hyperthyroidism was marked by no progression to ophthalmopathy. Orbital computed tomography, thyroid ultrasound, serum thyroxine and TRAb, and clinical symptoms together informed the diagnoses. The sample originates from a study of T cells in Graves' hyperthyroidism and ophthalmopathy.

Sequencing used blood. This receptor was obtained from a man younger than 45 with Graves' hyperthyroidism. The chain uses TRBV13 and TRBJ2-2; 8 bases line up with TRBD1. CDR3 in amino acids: CASSLLDRDTGELFF. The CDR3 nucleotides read TGTGCCAGCAGCTTACTGGACAGGGACACCGGGGAGCTGTTTTTT.